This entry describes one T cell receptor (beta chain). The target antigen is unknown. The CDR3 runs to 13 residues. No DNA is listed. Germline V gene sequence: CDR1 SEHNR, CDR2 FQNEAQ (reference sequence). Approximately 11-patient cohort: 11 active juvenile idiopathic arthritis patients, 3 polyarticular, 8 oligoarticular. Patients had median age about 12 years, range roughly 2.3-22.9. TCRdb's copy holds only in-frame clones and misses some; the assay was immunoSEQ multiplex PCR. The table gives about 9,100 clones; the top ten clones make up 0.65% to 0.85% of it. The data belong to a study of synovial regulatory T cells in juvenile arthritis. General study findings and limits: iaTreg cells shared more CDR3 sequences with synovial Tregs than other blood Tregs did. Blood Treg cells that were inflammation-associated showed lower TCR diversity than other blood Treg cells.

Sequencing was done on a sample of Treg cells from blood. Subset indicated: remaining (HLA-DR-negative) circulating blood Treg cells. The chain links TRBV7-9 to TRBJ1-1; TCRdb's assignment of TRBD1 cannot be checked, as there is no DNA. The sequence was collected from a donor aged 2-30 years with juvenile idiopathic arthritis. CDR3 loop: CASSRQGVTEAFF.